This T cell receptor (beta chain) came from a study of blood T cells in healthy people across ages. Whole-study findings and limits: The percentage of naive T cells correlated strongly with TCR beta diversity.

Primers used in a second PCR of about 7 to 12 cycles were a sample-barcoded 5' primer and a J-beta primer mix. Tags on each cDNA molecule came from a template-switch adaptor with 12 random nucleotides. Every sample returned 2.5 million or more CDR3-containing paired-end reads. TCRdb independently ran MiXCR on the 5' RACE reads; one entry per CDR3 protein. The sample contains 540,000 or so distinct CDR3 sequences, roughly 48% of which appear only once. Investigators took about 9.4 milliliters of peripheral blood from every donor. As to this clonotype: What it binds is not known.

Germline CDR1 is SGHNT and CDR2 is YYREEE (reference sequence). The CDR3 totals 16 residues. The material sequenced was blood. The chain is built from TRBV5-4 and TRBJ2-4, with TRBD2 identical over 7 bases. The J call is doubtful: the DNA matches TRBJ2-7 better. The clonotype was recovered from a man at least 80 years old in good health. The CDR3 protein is CASSTGFAGAGYEQYF. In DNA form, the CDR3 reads TGTGCCAGCAGCACCGGCTTCGCGGGAGCGGGCTACGAGCAGTACTTC.